This T cell receptor (beta chain) emerged from a study of shared clonotypes between healthy human individuals. Across the study: The cohort had two women and a few men, ages 18 to 49.

Losses at the gene ends were 3 bases for V and 2 bases for J; bases not matched to a gene: 6. There are 15 residues in the CDR3. Germline V gene lookup returns CDR1 SGHTA and CDR2 FQGNSA. At the deep level, the assay was run. Genomic DNA belonging to each subset was distributed in equal measure over several immunoSEQ plates. Only in-frame clones appear in the TCRdb table, and some are missing; sequencing was by immunoSEQ multiplex PCR. The sample contains around 500,000 clones, 76% of which appear only once. This clonotype was obtained from a middle-aged woman in good health. Some clones in this sample may be carry-over from other donors' samples. Material: PBMCs. The chain couples TRBV7-2 to TRBJ2-7; TRBD1 matches at 8 bases. The CDR3 loop reads CASSLGQARTYEQYF. The CDR3 DNA reads as TGTGCCAGCAGCTTGGGACAGGCCAGAACCTACGAGCAGTACTTC.